One sample yielded the 2 T cell receptor beta chains listed below, sequenced in a study of identical twins. MiXCR was run by TCRdb on the 5' RACE reads, yielding one entry per CDR3 protein. Here the sample spans about 790,000 distinct CDR3 sequences, about 20% being singletons. These records were also assigned to another study, of T cells expressing NK-cell markers.

The sample taken for sequencing was PBMCs. These receptor sequences come from a woman aged 18-29 years in good health.

The J gene is TRBJ2-7, the V gene TRBV7-6, with D possibly matching TRBD2 (6 bases). The V gene lost 4 bases and the J gene lost 4 bases, with 17 bases spanning the gap. The CDR3 consists of 15 residues. Per germline, CDR1 SGHVS and CDR2 FNYEAQ. The CDR3 is CASSWGTSSNYEQYF. The CDR3 DNA sequence: TGTGCCAGCAGCTGGGGGACTTCATCTAATTACGAGCAGTACTTC.

The chain recombines TRBV5-6 with TRBJ1-4; D remains ambiguous. Germline V lookup: CDR1 SGHDT, CDR2 YYEEEE. The CDR3 is 13 amino acids. V was cut by 9 bases and J by 6 bases, with 15 bases left in between. The chain's CDR3 is CAMSPVLDEKLFF. The CDR3 bases are TGTGCCATGAGCCCAGTCCTCGATGAAAAACTGTTTTTT.